The next 32 T cell receptor beta chains were all read from a single sample in a study of blood T cell repertoires in COVID-19. Assay used: immunoSEQ multiplex PCR; TCRdb lists only in-frame clones, some missing. This table holds about 180,000 clones, 84% found once. Material: peripheral blood. The origin of the receptors is a human donor in a cohort sampled during active COVID-19.

The chain is built from TRBV19 and TRBJ2-3; TRBD2 aligns across 14 bases. V lost 5 bases to trimming and J lost 0 bases; unmatched junction nucleotides: 10. Germline CDR1 LNHDA, CDR2 SQIVND (reference sequence). There are 19 residues in the CDR3. The CDR3 is CASSAGLAGGRSSTDTQYF. DNA of the CDR3: TGTGCCAGTAGTGCAGGACTAGCGGGGGGAAGGTCTAGCACAGATACGCAGTATTTT.

In nucleotides, the CDR3 is TGTGCCAGCAGCTTTCATCAGGCTGAAAAACTGTTTTTT. Its translation is CASSFHQAEKLFF. The rearrangement joins TRBV7-9 to TRBJ1-4, with D unclear. This CDR3 contains 13 residues. Deletions cut 3 bases from V and 7 bases from J, with 9 bases between. Germline V CDR1 and CDR2: SEHNR, FQNEAQ (reference sequence).

The chain is built from TRBV5-4 and TRBJ2-1, with a tentative D call TRBD1 (6 bases). Germline-derived CDR1 and CDR2 are SGHNT and YYREEE (reference sequence). V gave up 3 bases and J gave up 6 bases, with 10 bases separating them. The CDR3 has 13 amino acids. CDR3 bases: TGTGCCAGCAGCTCGGCAGGGGTCAATGAGCAGTTCTTC. Translation gives CASSSAGVNEQFF.

The V call is TRBV5-6, the J call TRBJ1-1; D gene ambiguous. This CDR3 is built from 14 residues. The germline V gene encodes CDR1 SGHDT and CDR2 YYEEEE. The V gene lost 2 bases and the J gene lost 2 bases, with 10 bases spanning the gap. This CDR3 reads CASSFRELNTEAFF. The CDR3 region has the DNA TGTGCCAGCAGCTTCCGGGAGCTTAACACTGAAGCTTTCTTT.

The V gene is TRBV24-1, the J gene TRBJ2-3; 11 bases are shared with TRBD2. The V gene's germline CDR1 is KGHDR and CDR2 SFDVKD. The CDR3 sequence is 16 residues long. V dropped 4 bases and J dropped 6; count of bases not matched to a gene: 8. The CDR3 sequence is CATSDRSGGAVDTQYF. The DNA of the CDR3 is TGTGCCACCAGTGACCGTAGCGGGGGGGCCGTGGATACGCAGTATTTT.

This chain links TRBV3-1 (or the pseudogene TRBV3-2) with TRBJ2-7, with a weak D call TRBD1 (5 bases). V lost 4 bases, J lost 9 bases, and 22 bases lay in between. The CDR3 is 15 residues long. Germline values: CDR1 LGHDT, CDR2 YNNKEL (reference sequence). The CDR3 coding sequence is TGTGCCAGCAGCCCCGACCGTCTTGGGGCTGGTCGGCAGTACTTC. Residues: CASSPDRLGAGRQYF.

The V call is TRBV4-1, the J call TRBJ1-1; 7 nucleotides agree with TRBD1. Germline loops: CDR1 MGHRA, CDR2 YSYEKL. Losses at the gene ends were 6 bases for V and 4 bases for J; bases not matched to a gene: 5. CDR3 length: 13 amino acids. The CDR3, as DNA: TGCGCCAGCAGTACAGGGGATGGCACTGAAGCTTTCTTT. Residues: CASSTGDGTEAFF.

CDR3 DNA: TGTGCCAGCAGAGCGGACAGGAACACTGAAGCTTTCTTT. Protein: CASRADRNTEAFF. J is TRBJ1-1 and V is TRBV2, with D perhaps matching TRBD1 (6 bases). The germline V gene has CDR1 SNHLY and CDR2 FYNNEI. Trimming cost V 6 bases and J 1 base, with 9 bases left between them. This CDR3 region has 13 residues.

This chain uses TRBV20-1 with TRBJ2-1, with 11 nucleotides matching TRBD2. Germline values: CDR1 DFQATT, CDR2 SNEGSKA (reference sequence). This CDR3 contains 15 residues. V gave up 3 bases and J gave up 4 bases; unmatched junction bases: 5. CDR3 DNA sequence: TGCAGTGCTAGTCCCGGGACTAGCGGTTACAATGAGCAGTTCTTC. This translates into CSASPGTSGYNEQFF.

This clone was picked up one time. This same CDR3 is encoded by further DNA sequences in the sample. This chain links TRBV11-3 with TRBJ2-3, with 7 bases lining up with TRBD2. CDR1 and CDR2 (germline): SGHNT, YENEEA. V was clipped by 4 bases and J by 6 bases; unmatched bases: 4. This CDR3 region has 13 residues. Here the CDR3 DNA reads TGTGCCAGCAGCTCGGGGGGTGCGGATACGCAGTATTTT. It translates to CASSSGGADTQYF.

The chain uses TRBV10-3 and TRBJ1-2; the match to TRBD1 covers 7 bases. Looked up from germline, CDR1 is ENHRY and CDR2 is SYGVKD. This CDR3 has 15 amino acids. J lost 6 bases, V lost 3 bases, and 10 bases had no gene match. In DNA, the CDR3 is TGTGCCATCAGTGACAACAGGGGACCTACGCATGGCTACACCTTC. It encodes CAISDNRGPTHGYTF.

The chain employs TRBV21-1 and TRBJ1-1; the D call of TRBD1 is as the table states it, not checked on the DNA. TRBV21-1 constitutes a pseudogene. The CDR3 totals 12 residues. This CDR3 is CASSKPRQEAFF. The CDR3 DNA reads as TGTGCCAGCAGCAAACCCCGACAGGAAGCTTTCTTT.

The V call is TRBV5-6, the J call TRBJ1-2, with D possibly matching TRBD1 (5 bases). Trimming stripped 0 bases from V and 7 bases from J, with 13 bases between. The germline V gene encodes CDR1 SGHDT and CDR2 YYEEEE. The CDR3 covers 14 residues. CDR3 sequence: CASSLAPGQGGYTF. The CDR3 DNA reads TGTGCCAGCAGCTTGGCTCCCGGGCAGGGTGGCTACACCTTC.

The chain carries TRBV27 and TRBJ2-7, with 7 positions matching TRBD1. Germline CDR1 MNHEY, CDR2 SMNVEV (reference sequence). This CDR3 contains 14 residues. V lost 2 bases to trimming and J lost 5 bases; unmatched junction nucleotides: 6. The DNA of the CDR3 is TGTGCCAGCAGTTTAACCAGACAGGGCCACGAGCAGTACTTC. Protein: CASSLTRQGHEQYF.

The rearrangement joins TRBV2 to TRBJ1-2; D is possibly TRBD1 (6 bases). The germline V and J ends were trimmed by 7 bases and 4 bases, with 13 bases remaining between them. The CDR3 has 13 amino acids. From germline, CDR1 is SNHLY and CDR2 FYNNEI. The CDR3, as DNA: TGTGCCAGCATTCCAGGGGAGACCTATGGCTACACCTTC. Amino acid sequence: CASIPGETYGYTF.

This chain uses TRBV19 with TRBJ2-7; TRBD1 matches 9 bases. The CDR3 runs to 11 residues. The V and J ends lost 10 bases and 3 bases, in that order; junction bases with no gene match: 1. CDR1 and CDR2 (germline): LNHDA, SQIVND (reference sequence). The DNA for the CDR3 is TGTGCCACGACAGGGGGCTACGAGCAGTACTTC. Translation: CATTGGYEQYF.

The chain joins TRBV2 to TRBJ2-7; 7 bases agree with TRBD1. J lost 3 bases, V lost 5 bases, and 7 bases had no gene match. Germline CDR1 reads SNHLY; CDR2 reads FYNNEI. This CDR3 contains 14 residues. This CDR3 is CASSLPGGSYEQYF. The CDR3 nucleotides are TGTGCCAGCAGTTTGCCAGGGGGAAGCTACGAGCAGTACTTC.

The V gene is TRBV4-1, the J gene TRBJ1-1; no reliable D call. CDR1 and CDR2 from the germline V gene are MGHRA and YSYEKL. The CDR3 is made up of 15 amino acids. V was shortened by 4 bases and J by 5 bases, with 17 bases between the two germline ends. CDR3 residues: CASSPPRQEVTEAFF. CDR3 coding DNA: TGCGCCAGCAGCCCACCCAGGCAGGAGGTTACTGAAGCTTTCTTT.

The genes are TRBV24-1 and TRBJ1-3, with a tentative D call TRBD1 (6 bases). Germline V CDR1 and CDR2: KGHDR, SFDVKD. V was pared by 3 bases and J by 5 bases, with 16 bases between. This CDR3 is 16 amino acids long. CDR3 DNA: TGTGCCACCAGTGATCAGAGGCAGGGGTTTCGAAACACCATATATTTT. Its protein product is CATSDQRQGFRNTIYF.

V and J are TRBV5-1 and TRBJ1-2; 7 bases fit TRBD1. Germline assignment: CDR1 SGHRS and CDR2 YFSETQ. There are 14 residues in the CDR3. V lost 4 bases and J lost 7; bases outside the gene matches: 10. The CDR3 coding sequence is TGCGCCAGCAGCGAATCCCCGACAGGGATTGGCTACACCTTC. Translation: CASSESPTGIGYTF.

This chain connects TRBV5-4 to TRBJ2-7; TRBD2 agrees at 8 bases. The V gene end was trimmed by 0 bases and the J gene end by 5 bases; junction bases not matched to a gene: 13. The CDR3 loop spans 17 amino acids. Germline-derived CDR1 and CDR2 are SGHNT and YYREEE (reference sequence). CDR3 nucleotides: TGTGCCAGCAGCTTGGAGGGGAGGCGGGGGGAGGTGGACGAGCAGTACTTC. This encodes CASSLEGRRGEVDEQYF.

The genes are TRBV2 and TRBJ1-6; D remains unclear. This CDR3 spans 15 amino acids. V was pared by 8 bases and J by 0 bases, with 11 bases between. Germline CDR1 reads SNHLY; CDR2 reads FYNNEI. CDR3 sequence (DNA): TGTGCCAGCCGGGAGAGTTTCTCCTATAATTCACCCCTCCACTTT. Its protein is CASRESFSYNSPLHF.

Concerning this clone: The sample contains more than one DNA sequence encoding this CDR3. This rearrangement joins TRBV18 to TRBJ1-1; tentatively, D is TRBD1 (6 bases). CDR1 and CDR2 (germline): KGHSH, LQKENI. V was trimmed by 1 base and J by 3 bases, leaving 6 bases between them. The CDR3 is made up of 13 amino acids. CDR3 nucleotides: TGTGCCAGCTCACCACAGGGGGACACTGAAGCTTTCTTT. Amino acid sequence: CASSPQGDTEAFF. Full variable domain (missing parts from reference TRBV18 and TRBJ1-1): NAGVMQNPRHLVRRRGQEARLRCSPMKGHSHVYWYRQLPEEGLKFMVYLQKENIIDESGMPKERFSAEFPKEGPSILRIQQVVRGDSAAYFCASSPQGDTEAFFGQGTRLTVV.

This clone was counted only a few times. The rearrangement joins TRBV2 to TRBJ1-1; 7 bases align to TRBD1. Germline V gene data show CDR1 as SNHLY and CDR2 as FYNNEI. V was pared by 3 bases and J by 1 base, with 11 bases of the junction left unmatched. This CDR3 contains 17 residues. CDR3: CASSDLLTGYKNTEAFF. The CDR3 DNA is TGTGCCAGCAGTGACCTTTTGACAGGGTATAAGAACACTGAAGCTTTCTTT.

The J gene is TRBJ2-7, the V gene TRBV4-1; D is undetermined. CDR3 length: 13 residues. V was clipped by 0 bases and J by 1 base, with 4 bases between them. Germline V gene data show CDR1 as MGHRA and CDR2 as YSYEKL. CDR3 loop: CASSQEASYEQYF. The CDR3 bases are TGCGCCAGCAGCCAAGAAGCTTCCTACGAGCAGTACTTC.

V gene TRBV7-3 combines with J gene TRBJ1-6; possibly TRBD1 for D (5 bases). The germline V gene encodes CDR1 SGHTA and CDR2 FQGTGA. This CDR3 has 13 residues. Trimming removed 6 bases at V and 10 bases at J, with 13 bases between. In nucleotides, the CDR3 is TGTGCCAGCAGTCAGGGTATAGGATCACCCCTCCACTTT. This sequence encodes CASSQGIGSPLHF.

The genes are TRBV9 and TRBJ1-1, with 8 bases matching TRBD1. Losses at the gene ends were 3 bases for V and 4 bases for J; bases not matched to a gene: 2. Germline lookup yields CDR1 SGDLS and CDR2 YYNGEE. CDR3 length: 13 residues. In DNA, the CDR3 is TGTGCCAGCAGCGCAGACAGGGGCACTGAAGCTTTCTTT. Amino acid sequence: CASSADRGTEAFF.

The V gene is TRBV5-4, the J gene TRBJ1-2; no reliable D call. CDR1 is SGHNT, CDR2 YYREEE, per germline (reference sequence). This CDR3 comprises 16 residues. Trimming removed 0 bases from V and 0 bases from J, with 12 bases in between. CDR3 nucleotides: TGTGCCAGCAGCTTGGGAGGGATTGGTACTAACTATGGCTACACCTTC. Translated: CASSLGGIGTNYGYTF.

The V and J genes are TRBV3-1 (or the pseudogene TRBV3-2) and TRBJ1-1; no definite D call. Trimming stripped 0 bases from V and 0 bases from J, with 8 bases between. The germline V gene encodes CDR1 LGHDT and CDR2 YNNKEL (reference sequence). This CDR3 comprises 15 residues. This CDR3 is CASSQDVGVNTEAFF. The CDR3 DNA sequence: TGTGCCAGCAGCCAAGATGTCGGAGTGAACACTGAAGCTTTCTTT.

The chain carries TRBV3-1 (or the pseudogene TRBV3-2) and TRBJ2-5; D perhaps matches TRBD2 (7 bases). CDR1 and CDR2 (germline): LGHDT, YNNKEL (reference sequence). The CDR3 spans 16 residues. The V end lost 0 bases, the J end lost 1 base, and 12 bases lay between the germline ends. The CDR3 DNA is TGTGCCAGCAGCCAAGAAATGGGAGGGGGCCAAGAGACCCAGTACTTC. Its protein is CASSQEMGGGQETQYF.

The V and J genes are TRBV6-2 or TRBV6-3 and TRBJ1-2; 8 bases are shared with TRBD1. The CDR3 is 17 amino acids. CDR1 is MNHEY, CDR2 SVGEGT, per germline. V was pared by 5 bases and J by 1 base, with 12 bases of the junction left unmatched. CDR3 DNA: TGTGCCAGCAGTCGGAGGACAGGGACGCAAGTTAACTATGGCTACACCTTC. Protein sequence: CASSRRTGTQVNYGYTF.

This clone was picked up one time. The rearrangement uses TRBV2 and TRBJ2-3; D is undetermined. V was trimmed by 4 bases and J by 0 bases, leaving 17 bases between them. The CDR3 is 17 amino acids. Germline V CDR1 and CDR2: SNHLY, FYNNEI. Here the CDR3 reads CASSGSRGSSSTDTQYF. CDR3 nucleotides: TGTGCCAGCAGTGGGTCTCGCGGCAGCTCCAGCACAGATACGCAGTATTTT. Together with reference TRBV2 and TRBJ2-3, the CDR3 gives the full variable domain: EPEVTQTPSHQVTQMGQEVILRCVPISNHLYFYWYRQILGQKVEFLVSFYNNEISEKSEIFDDQFSVERPDGSNFTLKIRSTKLEDSAMYFCASSGSRGSSSTDTQYFGPGTRLTVL.